Following are 20 T cell receptor beta chains from one sample sequenced in a study of immune cell composition in non-small cell lung cancer. Normal lung was sampled as far from the tumour as possible, at least 3 cm. Assay used: immunoSEQ multiplex PCR; TCRdb lists only in-frame clones, some missing. The sample records around 6,500 clones, about 68% being singletons. Sequencing was carried out using non-adjacent lung tissue. The receptors here all came from a human donor with non-small cell lung cancer.

This clone occurred once. The chain links TRBV4-1 to TRBJ2-1; D unclear. The CDR3 is 16 amino acids. Trimming cost V 0 bases and J 0 bases, with 9 bases left between them. Germline loops: CDR1 MGHRA, CDR2 YSYEKL. The CDR3 DNA reads TGCGCCAGCAGCCAAGATTGGCGGAGCTCCTACAATGAGCAGTTCTTC. This codes for CASSQDWRSSYNEQFF.

This clone was found a few times. This chain uses TRBV7-9 with TRBJ2-5; D not resolved. Germline lookup yields CDR1 SEHNR and CDR2 FQNEAQ (reference sequence). V was clipped by 3 bases and J by 1 base, with 9 bases between them. This CDR3 is built from 14 residues. CDR3 in amino acids: CASSFQALQETQYF. The CDR3, as DNA: TGTGCCAGCAGCTTTCAAGCGCTCCAAGAGACCCAGTACTTC.

This clone came up a few times. The gene calls are TRBV29-1 and TRBJ2-1; 9 positions agree with TRBD1. Trimming took 4 bases from V and 3 from J; bases not matched to a gene: 4. The germline V gene encodes CDR1 SQVTM and CDR2 ANQGSEA. The CDR3 is 14 residues long. Written as DNA, the CDR3 is TGCAGCGTTGCTGAGACAGGGGGCTACAATGAGCAGTTCTTC. Translated: CSVAETGGYNEQFF.

The V gene is TRBV6-1, the J gene TRBJ2-5, with a weak D call TRBD2 (5 bases). The ends were cut back, 5 bases at V and 3 bases at J, with 10 bases in the middle. Per germline, CDR1 MNHNS and CDR2 SASEGT. The CDR3 covers 13 residues. CDR3 sequence (DNA): TGTGCCAGCAGTACCGGGATCAAAGAGACCCAGTACTTC. Translating gives CASSTGIKETQYF.

The V call is TRBV28, the J call TRBJ2-1, with TRBD1 as a possible D gene (5 bases). This CDR3 is 15 amino acids long. Germline CDR1 MDHEN, CDR2 SYDVKM. Trimming took off 4 bases at V and 5 bases at J, with 15 bases between the two ends. CDR3 DNA sequence: TGTGCCAGCAGTTCGGGCGGAAGGGGAAACAATGAGCAGTTCTTC. As protein: CASSSGGRGNNEQFF.

This clone is medium-sized (0.01 to 0.1%) by share. In DNA form, the CDR3 reads TGTGCCAGCAGTTTAATGGCGGGCTCCTACAATGAGCAGTTCTTC. It is translated as CASSLMAGSYNEQFF. The chain recombines TRBV27 with TRBJ2-1, with D perhaps matching TRBD2 (5 bases). V was trimmed by 2 bases and J by 0 bases, leaving 8 bases between them. Germline V gene lookup returns CDR1 MNHEY and CDR2 SMNVEV (reference sequence). The CDR3 is 15 residues long.

This chain joins TRBV7-8 and TRBJ2-3, with 9 positions matching TRBD1. The CDR3 runs 17 residues. Germline lookup yields CDR1 SGHVS and CDR2 FQNEAQ. Germline trimming cut 1 base from V and 4 bases from J; bases unmatched to any gene: 9. In DNA form, the CDR3 reads TGTGCCAGCAGCTTAGTAGGGGGGACAGGGCTTGCAGATACGCAGTATTTT. Translated: CASSLVGGTGLADTQYF.

This clone was counted once. The CDR3 bases are TGTGCCAACGGGGACAGTTTCTATGGCTACACCTTC. Its translation: CANGDSFYGYTF. The genes are TRBV7-2 and TRBJ1-2, with TRBD1 identical over 7 bases. The CDR3 runs 12 residues. Trimming at V came to 10 bases and at J to 4 bases, leaving 6 bases not matched to a gene. Germline assignment: CDR1 SGHTA and CDR2 FQGNSA.

By proportion, this clone is large (0.1 to 1%). This chain uses TRBV10-3 with TRBJ1-1; D is unclear. CDR3 length equals 12 residues. The ends were cut back, 8 bases at V and 1 base at J, with 8 bases in the middle. Germline CDR1 and CDR2: ENHRY and SYGVKD. This chain's CDR3 is CAIRGKNTEAFF. The CDR3 DNA is TGTGCCATCCGAGGTAAGAACACTGAAGCTTTCTTT.

This clone was recorded a few times. The chain uses TRBV5-1 and TRBJ2-5, with D maybe TRBD2 (6 bases). V was cut by 5 bases and J by 0 bases, with 11 bases left in between. Germline assignment: CDR1 SGHRS and CDR2 YFSETQ. CDR3 length equals 14 residues. CDR3 sequence reads: CASSPREDQETQYF. For the CDR3, the DNA is TGCGCCAGCAGTCCCAGGGAGGACCAAGAGACCCAGTACTTC.

This clone was counted once. The chain carries TRBV27 and TRBJ1-2, with D maybe TRBD1 (6 bases). Trimming removed 6 bases from V and 3 bases from J, with 14 bases in between. The CDR3 runs 14 residues. Germline-derived CDR1 and CDR2 are MNHEY and SMNVEV (reference sequence). The CDR3 DNA follows: TGTGCCAGCAGCCCGCTTGGGGGCGACTATGGCTACACCTTC. It encodes CASSPLGGDYGYTF.

This chain connects TRBV9 to TRBJ2-2; D call uncertain. The V end was cut by 6 bases, the J end by 1 base, with 13 bases between. This CDR3 is built from 15 residues. CDR1 and CDR2 (germline): SGDLS, YYNGEE. CDR3 region: CASTEEQLNTGELFF. The CDR3 DNA follows: TGTGCCAGCACCGAGGAACAACTGAACACCGGGGAGCTGTTTTTT.

The V call is TRBV11-3, the J call TRBJ1-2, with unresolved D. In germline, CDR1 is SGHNT, CDR2 YENEEA. This CDR3 region has 13 residues. V was pared by 1 base and J by 6 bases, with 9 bases between. The CDR3: CASSLGRPNGYTF. Here the CDR3 DNA reads TGTGCCAGCAGCTTAGGGAGGCCGAATGGCTACACCTTC.

V gene TRBV11-2 combines with J gene TRBJ2-1, with 9 bases fitting TRBD2. V lost 6 bases and J lost 7; bases outside the gene matches: 7. This CDR3 has 14 residues. Per the germline V gene, CDR1 is SGHAT and CDR2 is FQNNGV. The CDR3 spells CASRASGIGNEQFF. The CDR3 DNA reads TGTGCCAGCAGGGCTAGCGGGATAGGTAATGAGCAGTTCTTC.

The table lists this clone with a few counts. The chain has TRBV10-2 and TRBJ1-5; D remains unclear. The CDR3 is 13 residues long. Trimming shortened V by 0 bases and J by 9 bases, and 9 bases separated the two germline ends. Germline V gene data show CDR1 as WSHSY and CDR2 as SAAADI. In DNA, the CDR3 is TGCGCCAGCAGTGAGTCAGGGAGGCGGCCCCAGCATTTT. Translating it yields CASSESGRRPQHF.

This sequence joins TRBV21-1 and TRBJ2-7; whether TRBD1, the table's D call, matches the DNA was not checked. TRBV21-1 is classified as a pseudogene. The CDR3 consists of 17 residues. Here the CDR3 reads CASSKKGGVEGEYEQYF. The CDR3 DNA is TGTGCCAGCAGCAAAAAAGGGGGAGTTGAAGGGGAGTACGAGCAGTACTTC.

The chain recombines TRBV7-2 with TRBJ2-5; TRBD1 agrees at 7 bases. V was pared by 7 bases and J by 5 bases, with 7 bases of the junction left unmatched. The CDR3 is 13 residues long. Germline-derived CDR1 and CDR2 are SGHTA and FQGNSA. The CDR3 sequence: CASTLDRSETQYF. The CDR3, as DNA: TGTGCCAGCACCTTGGACAGGTCGGAGACCCAGTACTTC.

The chain is built from TRBV15 and TRBJ2-3; no clear D gene. With 1 base removed from V and 4 bases from J, the gap between germline ends came to 15 bases. The CDR3 extends over 16 amino acids. CDR1 is LNHNV, CDR2 YYDKDF, per germline (reference sequence). The CDR3 DNA reads TGTGCCACCAGCAGAGCTAATGTCCCCTCATCAGATACGCAGTATTTT. This gives the protein CATSRANVPSSDTQYF.

The chain recombines TRBV18 with TRBJ2-1, with 9 bases that match TRBD2. The length of the CDR3 is 16 residues. Germline assignment: CDR1 KGHSH and CDR2 LQKENI. V lost 3 bases and J lost 0; bases outside the gene matches: 3. The CDR3 loop reads CASSPTTSGSYNEQFF. The CDR3 DNA sequence: TGTGCCAGCTCACCTACGACTAGCGGCTCCTACAATGAGCAGTTCTTC.

V gene TRBV6-5 combines with J gene TRBJ2-7; a possible D gene is TRBD2 (5 bases). V lost 6 bases and J 6 bases, leaving 15 bases between the germline ends. Germline loops: CDR1 MNHEY, CDR2 SVGAGI. The CDR3 spans 13 residues. The CDR3 sequence: CASSHSEVAEQYF. The CDR3 DNA sequence: TGTGCCAGCAGCCATAGCGAGGTCGCCGAGCAGTACTTC.